This TCR beta chain came from a study of CD8 T cells in Susac syndrome. As for this clonotype: One junction end does not reproduce the germline sequence, and a read error may be involved.

The germline CDR1 and CDR2 sequences are MNHNS and SASEGT. The CDR3 is 14 residues long. Relapsing-remitting disease, either stable or active, was present in the multiple sclerosis controls, who were treatment-naive patients. RNA amounts of about 0.5 to 1 ug underwent reverse transcription with random hexamers. TCR beta CDR3 was amplified by immunoSEQ multiplex PCR. This amplification extended across 54 Vbeta and 13 Jbeta segments. TCRdb re-analysed the immunoSEQ multiplex PCR reads in MiXCR, keeping a single row per CDR3 protein. The sample holds about 140,000 distinct CDR3 sequences, roughly 96% seen once.

This sequence joins TRBV6-1 and TRBJ2-5, with 9 bases fitting TRBD1. Sequenced: CD4+ T cells from PBMCs. The sequence was collected from a human donor with multiple sclerosis. CDR3 DNA: TGTGCCAGCAGAGAAGGCGGGACAGGGAAGGCCCAGTACTTC. The encoded protein is CASREGGTGKAQYF.